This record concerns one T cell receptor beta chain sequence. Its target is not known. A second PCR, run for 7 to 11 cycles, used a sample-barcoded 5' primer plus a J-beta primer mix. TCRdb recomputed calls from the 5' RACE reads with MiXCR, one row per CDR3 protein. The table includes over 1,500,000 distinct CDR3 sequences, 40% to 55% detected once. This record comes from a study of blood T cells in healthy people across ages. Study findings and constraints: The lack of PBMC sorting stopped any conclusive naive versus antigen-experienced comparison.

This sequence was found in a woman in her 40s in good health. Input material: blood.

The CDR3 sequence is CASSQDSVAGSSTDTQYF. CDR3 bases: TGCGCCAGCAGCCAAGATTCGGTAGCGGGCTCTAGCACAGATACGCAGTATTTT. The chain recombines TRBV4-3 with TRBJ2-3; TRBD2 matches 7 bases. The junction had 9 bases not matched to a gene; V was cut back by 0 bases and J by 0 bases. The CDR3 is 18 residues long. Germline CDR1 is LGHNA and CDR2 is YSLEER.